What follows are 16 T cell receptor beta chains derived from one specimen sequenced in a study of OX40 agonist ivuxolimab in advanced cancers. Measured with immunoSEQ multiplex PCR; TCRdb has only the in-frame clones, and not every one. This table holds under 40,000 clones, over 60% found once. Specimen: CD4+ or CD8+ T cells sorted from blood, collected in a trial of the OX40 agonist ivuxolimab. The source of these receptors is an adult with an advanced solid tumor such as melanoma, head and neck, liver or kidney cancer.

The V and J genes are TRBV7-8 and TRBJ2-5; TRBD1 matches at 8 bases. The J call is doubtful: the DNA matches TRBJ2-7 better. Per the germline V gene, CDR1 is SGHVS and CDR2 is FQNEAQ. The CDR3 is 12 amino acids. The CDR3 loop reads CASSSDRGEQYF. The CDR3 coding sequence is TGTGCCAGCAGCTCAGACAGGGGCGAGCAGTACTTC.

The chain recombines TRBV30 with TRBJ1-2, with D possibly matching TRBD1 (5 bases). Per germline, CDR1 GTSNPN and CDR2 SVGIG (reference sequence). CDR3 length: 13 residues. Between the trimmed V and J ends, which lost 4 bases and 4 bases, there was a span of 13 bases. DNA of the CDR3: TGTGCCTGGATTGGGGCCCCCGGCTATGGCTACACCTTC. This encodes CAWIGAPGYGYTF. The full variable domain, in which reference TRBV30 and TRBJ1-2 provide the parts outside the CDR3, is SQTIHQWPATLVQPVGSPLSLECTVEGTSNPNLYWYRQAAGRGLQLLFYSVGIGQISSEVPQNLSASRPQDRQFILSSKKLLLSDSGFYLCAWIGAPGYGYTFGSGTRLTVV.

The rearrangement links TRBV7-2 to TRBJ2-5; 8 bases are shared with TRBD2. CDR3 length equals 15 residues. After removal of 5 bases from V and 5 bases from J, the junction contained 10 bases not matched to a gene. Germline V gene sequence: CDR1 SGHTA, CDR2 FQGNSA. The CDR3 loop reads CASSGRGGGVETQYF. CDR3 nucleotides: TGTGCCAGCAGCGGACGGGGGGGCGGCGTGGAGACCCAGTACTTC.

This chain connects TRBV6-5 to TRBJ2-7; D is unclear. This CDR3 has 14 residues. Germline CDR1 and CDR2: MNHEY and SVGAGI. Trimming took off 0 bases at V and 5 bases at J, with 11 bases between the two ends. CDR3 residues: CASSYSVSYDEQYF. For the CDR3, the DNA is TGTGCCAGCAGTTACTCGGTGTCTTACGACGAGCAGTACTTC.

This sequence joins TRBV6-4 and TRBJ2-3; D gene unclear. Per the germline V gene, CDR1 is MRHNA and CDR2 is SNTAGT. V shed 3 bases and J shed 1 base, with 14 bases lying between them. The CDR3 is 16 amino acids. The CDR3 region has the DNA TGTGCCAGCAGTGATTGGTTTGGGCAGGGCACAGATACGCAGTATTTT. Protein sequence: CASSDWFGQGTDTQYF.

This rearrangement joins TRBV5-6 to TRBJ1-6; tentative D call: TRBD1 (5 bases). V lost 1 base, J lost 10 bases, and 12 bases lay in between. This CDR3 is 14 amino acids long. Germline V gene data show CDR1 as SGHDT and CDR2 as YYEEEE. The CDR3 loop reads CASSLWGVGSPLHF. The CDR3 DNA follows: TGTGCCAGCAGCTTGTGGGGGGTGGGCTCACCCCTCCACTTT.

This clone was counted only a few times. The CDR3 region is CAWSGTGEQPQHF. CDR3 DNA sequence: TGTGCCTGGAGTGGGACAGGGGAACAGCCCCAGCATTTT. The rearrangement links TRBV30 to TRBJ1-5, with 9 positions matching TRBD1. The CDR3 runs 13 residues. Trimming cost V 1 base and J 7 bases; bases outside gene matches: 2. The germline V gene encodes CDR1 GTSNPN and CDR2 SVGIG (reference sequence).

The genes are TRBV6-6 and TRBJ2-7, with 8 bases fitting TRBD1. V was clipped by 5 bases and J by 6 bases; unmatched bases: 9. From germline, CDR1 is MNHNY and CDR2 SVGAGI (reference sequence). The CDR3 totals 14 residues. CDR3 protein: CASSPGQGISEQYF. In DNA form, the CDR3 reads TGTGCCAGCAGTCCCGGACAGGGCATCAGCGAGCAGTACTTC.

The chain carries TRBV4-1 and TRBJ1-4; TRBD1 is a possible D gene (6 bases). Germline V gives CDR1 MGHRA, CDR2 YSYEKL. Trimming shortened V by 3 bases and J by 2 bases, and 16 bases separated the two germline ends. The CDR3 is made up of 17 amino acids. The CDR3 loop is CASSQPYQGKTNEKLFF. CDR3 nucleotides: TGCGCCAGCAGCCAGCCATATCAGGGGAAGACTAATGAAAAACTGTTTTTT.

The gene calls are TRBV30 and TRBJ1-1; 9 bases map to TRBD1. After removal of 4 bases from V and 5 bases from J, the junction contained 14 bases not matched to a gene. CDR1 and CDR2 (germline): GTSNPN, SVGIG (reference sequence). The CDR3 runs 16 residues. CDR3 sequence reads: CAWNHPRDREYTEAFF. The CDR3 region has the DNA TGTGCCTGGAACCACCCCCGGGACAGGGAGTATACTGAAGCTTTCTTT.

The V call is TRBV30, the J call TRBJ1-2, with D uncertain. This CDR3 has 18 amino acids. Germline CDR1 is GTSNPN and CDR2 is SVGIG (reference sequence). Deletions cut 2 bases from V and 3 bases from J, with 25 bases between. The CDR3 here is CAWSSYQDAEGRDYGYTF. As DNA, the CDR3 is TGTGCCTGGAGTTCCTACCAGGACGCGGAGGGAAGAGACTATGGCTACACCTTC.

The sample holds one count of this clone. The rearrangement links TRBV6-5 to TRBJ2-7; no reliable D call. In germline, CDR1 is MNHEY, CDR2 SVGAGI. There are 11 residues in the CDR3. V was shortened by 7 bases and J by 3 bases, with 7 bases between the two germline ends. CDR3 amino acids: CASIIGYEQYF. The DNA of the CDR3 is TGTGCCAGCATAATCGGCTACGAGCAGTACTTC.

The V gene is TRBV7-9, the J gene TRBJ2-5; D is unresolved. Germline V gene data show CDR1 as SEHNR and CDR2 as FQNEAQ (reference sequence). V lost 4 bases and J 0 bases, leaving 3 bases between the germline ends. The CDR3 spans 12 residues. The CDR3: CASSWDQETQYF. The CDR3 DNA reads as TGTGCCAGCAGCTGGGACCAAGAGACCCAGTACTTC.

J is TRBJ2-3 and V is TRBV4-1; either TRBD1 or TRBD2 may fit D (5 bases each). Germline V CDR1 and CDR2: MGHRA, YSYEKL. Trimming pared 0 bases from V and 5 bases from J, leaving 9 bases between. CDR3 length: 14 residues. The CDR3 nucleotides are TGCGCCAGCAGCCAAGAAGGTGGGGGAGATACGCAGTATTTT. Translated, it gives CASSQEGGGDTQYF.

This chain joins TRBV9 and TRBJ1-3; 9 bases are shared with TRBD1. The CDR3 is 17 amino acids. V gave up 0 bases and J gave up 3 bases; unmatched junction bases: 7. In germline, CDR1 is SGDLS, CDR2 YYNGEE. This chain's CDR3 is CASSVDGVGQGGNTIYF. CDR3 coding DNA: TGTGCCAGCAGCGTAGATGGGGTGGGACAGGGTGGAAACACCATATATTTT.

The chain is built from TRBV9 and TRBJ1-4; D might be TRBD1 (5 bases). Germline V gives CDR1 SGDLS, CDR2 YYNGEE. The CDR3 extends over 14 amino acids. V dropped 0 bases and J dropped 3 bases, with 6 bases sitting between them. The CDR3 sequence: CASSVGGPNEKLFF. In DNA, the CDR3 is TGTGCCAGCAGCGTAGGGGGACCTAATGAAAAACTGTTTTTT.